The 15 T cell receptor beta chains in this list originate from one sample, sequenced in a study of blood T cell repertoires in COVID-19. The assay was immunoSEQ multiplex PCR, and TCRdb's table has in-frame clones only and misses some. Of about 200,000 clones listed, around 84% are singletons. The material sequenced was peripheral blood. Receptors originate from a human donor in a cohort sampled during active COVID-19.

The rearrangement uses TRBV6-5 and TRBJ1-2, with TRBD1 as a possible D gene (5 bases). The CDR3 is made up of 14 amino acids. Between the trimmed V and J ends, which lost 6 bases and 2 bases, there was a span of 13 bases. CDR1 is MNHEY and CDR2 is SVGAGI in the germline V gene. The CDR3 reads CASRQGLSNYGYTF. CDR3 nucleotides: TGTGCCAGCAGGCAGGGATTATCGAACTATGGCTACACCTTC.

This clone has only one observation. The rearrangement uses TRBV6-6 and TRBJ2-2; 14 nucleotides line up with TRBD2. The CDR3 covers 17 residues. Unmatched junction bases numbered 5, after V lost 5 bases and J lost 3 bases. The germline V gene has CDR1 MNHNY and CDR2 SVGAGI (reference sequence). The CDR3 region is CASSPTSGGADTGELFF. As DNA, the CDR3 is TGTGCCAGCAGTCCGACTAGCGGGGGGGCTGACACCGGGGAGCTGTTTTTT.

The chain joins TRBV2 to TRBJ1-5; D remains ambiguous. Germline assignment: CDR1 SNHLY and CDR2 FYNNEI. This CDR3 is 13 amino acids long. The V end lost 7 bases, the J end lost 0 bases, and 7 bases lay between the germline ends. The CDR3 bases are TGTGCCAGCAAAGCGGATAGCAATCAGCCCCAGCATTTT. Translation: CASKADSNQPQHF.

The chain joins TRBV19 to TRBJ2-5; 10 positions match TRBD1. The CDR3 loop spans 14 amino acids. The junction had 5 bases not matched to a gene; V was cut back by 4 bases and J by 6 bases. Germline V gene data show CDR1 as LNHDA and CDR2 as SQIVND (reference sequence). The CDR3 spells CASSRDRGLKTQYF. The DNA of the CDR3 is TGTGCCAGTAGTAGGGACAGGGGATTGAAGACCCAGTACTTC.

The gene calls are TRBV4-1 and TRBJ1-4; 8 bases align to TRBD1. The length of the CDR3 is 16 residues. Trimming removed 0 bases from V and 4 bases from J; junction bases left unmatched: 4. The germline CDR1 and CDR2 sequences are MGHRA and YSYEKL. CDR3 DNA sequence: TGCGCCAGCAGCCAAGACCGGGACAGGAGTAATGAAAAACTGTTTTTT. This gives the protein CASSQDRDRSNEKLFF.

This clone was seen only once. V and J are TRBV27 and TRBJ2-7, with D perhaps matching TRBD2 (6 bases). There are 16 residues in the CDR3. With 0 bases removed from V and 2 bases from J, the gap between germline ends came to 14 bases. CDR1 is MNHEY and CDR2 is SMNVEV in the germline V gene (reference sequence). The DNA for the CDR3 is TGTGCCAGCAGTTTATCGTATGGCGGGAATACCTACGAGCAGTACTTC. Protein product: CASSLSYGGNTYEQYF.

This clone is a singleton in its sample. This chain uses TRBV5-4 with TRBJ1-3; 10 nucleotides align to TRBD1. The CDR3 has 16 amino acids. Germline V gives CDR1 SGHNT, CDR2 YYREEE (reference sequence). V trimming: 3 bases; J trimming: 0 bases; junction bases outside the gene matches: 3. CDR3 amino acids: CASSWTGGFSGNTIYF. The DNA of the CDR3 is TGTGCCAGCAGCTGGACAGGGGGATTCTCTGGAAACACCATATATTTT. The entire variable domain, with the rest obtained from reference TRBV5-4 and TRBJ1-3, is as follows: ETGVTQSPTHLIKTRGQQVTLRCSSQSGHNTVSWYQQALGQGPQFIFQYYREEENGRGNFPPRFSGLQFPNYSSELNVNALELDDSALYLCASSWTGGFSGNTIYFGEGSWLTVV.

The chain has TRBV6-6 and TRBJ1-3, with TRBD1 matching 10 bases. The germline gives CDR1 MNHNY, CDR2 SVGAGI (reference sequence). Trimming took 3 bases from V and 2 from J; bases not matched to a gene: 1. CDR3 length equals 15 residues. The CDR3, as DNA: TGTGCCAGCAGTTATGGGACAGGGGCTGGAAACACCATATATTTT. Residues: CASSYGTGAGNTIYF.

The chain employs TRBV4-1 and TRBJ2-6; weak D call: TRBD1 (6 bases). Germline V gene data show CDR1 as MGHRA and CDR2 as YSYEKL. V was trimmed by 5 bases and J by 1 base, leaving 9 bases between them. The CDR3 sequence is 15 residues long. In nucleotides, the CDR3 is TGCGCCAGCAGCGCCCAGGGGTCTGGGGCCAACGTCCTGACTTTC. This gives the protein CASSAQGSGANVLTF.

This clone appeared many times. In nucleotides, the CDR3 is TGTGCCAGCAGTTCCTGGACTAGCATTAGCCGTTCACTATTAAACAATGAGCAGTTCTTC. It translates to CASSSWTSISRSLLNNEQFF. The rearrangement links TRBV27 to TRBJ2-1, with 8 bases aligning to TRBD2. The J segment lost 5 bases and the V segment lost 4 bases, leaving 22 bases of the junction unmatched. The CDR3 is 20 residues long. Germline values: CDR1 MNHEY, CDR2 SMNVEV (reference sequence).

The V and J genes are TRBV7-9 and TRBJ2-7, with 9 positions matching TRBD1. Germline V CDR1 and CDR2: SEHNR, FQNEAQ (reference sequence). The CDR3 consists of 14 residues. The V gene end was trimmed by 9 bases and the J gene end by 6 bases; junction bases not matched to a gene: 12. The CDR3 protein is CASPGTGIFREQYV. CDR3 in DNA: TGTGCCAGTCCGGGGACAGGGATTTTCCGCGAGCAGTACGTC.

The chain links TRBV5-6 to TRBJ2-6; 7 nucleotides agree with TRBD1. This CDR3 region has 15 residues. Germline lookup yields CDR1 SGHDT and CDR2 YYEEEE. With 4 bases clipped from V and 3 bases from J, the junction kept 4 bases outside the gene matches. CDR3 DNA sequence: TGTGCCAGCAGCGCCCAGGGGGTTGGGGCCAACGTCCTGACTTTC. Encoded protein: CASSAQGVGANVLTF.

This CDR3 is CASSATFSGANVLTF. CDR3 in DNA: TGTGCCAGCAGCGCGACATTCTCTGGGGCCAACGTCCTGACTTTC. The chain recombines TRBV7-8 with TRBJ2-6, with no clear D. Germline V gene lookup returns CDR1 SGHVS and CDR2 FQNEAQ. The CDR3 loop spans 15 amino acids. The germline V and J ends were trimmed by 5 bases and 0 bases, with 8 bases remaining between them.

V and J are TRBV6-6 and TRBJ1-3; D gene ambiguous. Germline V gene lookup returns CDR1 MNHNY and CDR2 SVGAGI (reference sequence). Trimming took 7 bases from V and 3 from J, leaving 7 bases between them. The CDR3 is 12 residues long. The CDR3 region has the DNA TGTGCCAGCATGGCCGATGGAAACACCATATATTTT. Amino acids: CASMADGNTIYF.

This rearrangement joins TRBV7-6 to TRBJ1-3, with D possibly being TRBD1 (5 bases). V was trimmed by 8 bases and J by 7 bases, leaving 18 bases between them. Germline assignment: CDR1 SGHVS and CDR2 FNYEAQ. The CDR3 length is 14 residues. CDR3 region: CASGQGRTSNTIYF. DNA for the CDR3: TGTGCCAGCGGTCAGGGCAGGACCAGCAACACCATATATTTT.